The source of this T cell receptor beta chain is a study of T cells after yellow fever vaccination. Study information: EM, EMRA, CM and Tscm memory subsets were sorted using CD3, CD45RA, CCR7 and CD95.

V was cut by 2 bases and J by 6 bases, with 6 bases left in between. CDR3 length: 11 residues. The germline gives CDR1 SGHRS, CDR2 YFSETQ. This clonotype was recorded many times. Findings and caveats of the study: At around 95% for CD4 and just over 85% for CD8, most primary-vaccination clones showed up again after the booster.

A single record per CDR3 protein comes from TCRdb applying MiXCR to the 5' RACE reads. Here the sample spans more than 45,000 distinct CDR3 sequences, about 5.6% being singletons. The chain has TRBV5-1 and TRBJ2-7; no clear D gene. The starting material was PBMCs, either bulk or a sorted T-cell subset (CD4+, CD8+, memory, or dextramer-sorted; not recorded which), obtained on the day of the yellow fever booster vaccination. This receptor was obtained from a man younger than 35 who received the YFV17D yellow fever vaccine. Here the CDR3 reads CASSLNSEQYF. The CDR3 region has the DNA TGCGCCAGCAGCTTAAATTCCGAGCAGTACTTC. Looking up the rest from reference TRBV5-1 and TRBJ2-7 gives the full variable domain: KAGVTQTPRYLIKTRGQQVTLSCSPISGHRSVSWYQQTPGQGLQFLFEYFSETQRNKGNFPGRFSGRQFSNSRSEMNVSTLELGDSALYLCASSLNSEQYFGPGTRLTVT.